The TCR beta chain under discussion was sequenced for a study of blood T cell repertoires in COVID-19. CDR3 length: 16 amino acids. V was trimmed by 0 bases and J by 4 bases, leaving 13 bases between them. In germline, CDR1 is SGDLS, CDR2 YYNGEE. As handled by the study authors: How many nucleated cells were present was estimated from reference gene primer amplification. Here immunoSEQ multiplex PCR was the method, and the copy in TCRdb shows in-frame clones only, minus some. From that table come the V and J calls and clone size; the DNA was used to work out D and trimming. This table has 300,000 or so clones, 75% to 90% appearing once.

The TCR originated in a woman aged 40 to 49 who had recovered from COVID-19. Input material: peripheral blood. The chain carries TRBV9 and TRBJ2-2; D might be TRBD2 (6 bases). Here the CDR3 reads CASSVGSAGSTGELFF. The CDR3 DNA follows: TGTGCCAGCAGCGTAGGTTCAGCGGGCTCCACCGGGGAGCTGTTTTTT.